This TCR beta chain was documented in a study of T cell clonality in common variable immunodeficiency. Study-level points and caveats: Common variable immunodeficiency TCR beta sequences reportedly had fewer deletions and N-nucleotide insertions.

The CDR3 is made up of 14 amino acids. CDR1 and CDR2 (germline): SNHLY, FYNNEI. Only a few counts were recorded for this clone. What it binds is unknown. Germline and junction disagree at one end, which may indicate a read error. Sequencing ends 3 residues short of the CDR3 end; the germline J gene provides the rest. Sequenced by immunoSEQ multiplex PCR; TCRdb stores in-frame clones only, minus some. The sample includes 20,000 to 30,000 clones, none of them occurring once. The sequence was obtained from a human donor with common variable immunodeficiency. This chain joins TRBV2 and TRBJ1-1, with TRBD1 as a possible D gene (5 bases). The material sequenced was peripheral blood mononuclear cells. Incomplete CDR3 DNA: TGTGCTAGCAGGGCGTCGGGGGAACGGGCTGAA. Encoded protein: CASRASGERAE. The entire CDR3 protein reads CASRASGERAEAFF.